This paragraph covers one T cell receptor beta chain sequence. Its antigen remains unidentified. At one boundary the junction diverges from the germline segment, which might be a read error. The sample belongs to a study of blood T cells in healthy people across ages. Drawn from each donor were around 10 milliliters of peripheral blood. Whenever a sample was processed, at least 6.5 million PBMCs were isolated. Study conclusions and caveats: A greater number of naive CD4+ cells and higher diversity distinguished long-lived donors from aged donors.

Then a second PCR, running about 6 to 11 cycles, was carried out with a sample-barcoded 5' primer and a J-beta primer mix. Every cDNA molecule bore a tag from a template-switch adaptor containing 12 random nucleotides. TCRdb analysed the 5' RACE reads with MiXCR anew, one entry per CDR3 protein. Of hundreds of thousands of distinct CDR3 sequences listed, under 65% are singletons. Germline V gene lookup returns CDR1 MDHEN and CDR2 SYDVKM. This CDR3 contains 15 residues. Sequenced: blood. This sequence originates from an elderly woman in good health. The chain carries TRBV28 and TRBJ2-3; 10 bases match TRBD2. As DNA, the CDR3 is TGTGCCAGCAAGGGAGCGGGAGGGGACACAGATACGAAGTATTTT. The encoded protein is CASKGAGGDTDTKYF.